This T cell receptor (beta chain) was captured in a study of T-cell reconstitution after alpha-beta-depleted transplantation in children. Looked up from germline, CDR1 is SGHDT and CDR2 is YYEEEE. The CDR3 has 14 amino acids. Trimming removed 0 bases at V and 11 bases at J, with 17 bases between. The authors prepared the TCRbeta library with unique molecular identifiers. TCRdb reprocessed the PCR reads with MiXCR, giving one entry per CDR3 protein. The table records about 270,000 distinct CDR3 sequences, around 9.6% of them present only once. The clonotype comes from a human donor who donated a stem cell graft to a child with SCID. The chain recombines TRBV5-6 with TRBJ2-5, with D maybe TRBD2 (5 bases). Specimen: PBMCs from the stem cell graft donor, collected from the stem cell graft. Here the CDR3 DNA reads TGTGCCAGCAGCTTGGCTGTGAGGGCGCAAACTCAGTACTTC. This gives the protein CASSLAVRAQTQYF. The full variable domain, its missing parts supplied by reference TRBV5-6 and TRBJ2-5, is DAGVTQSPTHLIKTRGQQVTLRCSPKSGHDTVSWYQQALGQGPQFIFQYYEEEERQRGNFPDRFSGHQFPNYSSELNVNALLLGDSALYLCASSLAVRAQTQYFGPGTRLLVL.